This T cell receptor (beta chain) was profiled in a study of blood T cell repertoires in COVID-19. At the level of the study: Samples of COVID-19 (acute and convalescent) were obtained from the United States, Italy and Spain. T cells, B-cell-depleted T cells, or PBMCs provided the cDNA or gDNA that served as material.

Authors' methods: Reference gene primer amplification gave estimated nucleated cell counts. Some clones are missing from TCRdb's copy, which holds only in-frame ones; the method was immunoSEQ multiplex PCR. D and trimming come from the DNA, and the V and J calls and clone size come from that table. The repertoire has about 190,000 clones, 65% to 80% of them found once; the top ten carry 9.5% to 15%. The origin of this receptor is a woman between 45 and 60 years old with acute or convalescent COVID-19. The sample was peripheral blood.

This CDR3 reads CASSRAAGTSGGGDTDTQYF. Here the CDR3 DNA reads TGTGCCAGCAGCCGGGCAGCCGGGACTAGCGGGGGAGGGGACACAGATACGCAGTATTTT. The V gene is TRBV11-3, the J gene TRBJ2-3; 14 bases are a match to TRBD2. Per germline, CDR1 SGHNT and CDR2 YENEEA. The ends lost 5 bases at V and 2 bases at J; junction bases unmatched: 15. CDR3 length equals 20 residues.